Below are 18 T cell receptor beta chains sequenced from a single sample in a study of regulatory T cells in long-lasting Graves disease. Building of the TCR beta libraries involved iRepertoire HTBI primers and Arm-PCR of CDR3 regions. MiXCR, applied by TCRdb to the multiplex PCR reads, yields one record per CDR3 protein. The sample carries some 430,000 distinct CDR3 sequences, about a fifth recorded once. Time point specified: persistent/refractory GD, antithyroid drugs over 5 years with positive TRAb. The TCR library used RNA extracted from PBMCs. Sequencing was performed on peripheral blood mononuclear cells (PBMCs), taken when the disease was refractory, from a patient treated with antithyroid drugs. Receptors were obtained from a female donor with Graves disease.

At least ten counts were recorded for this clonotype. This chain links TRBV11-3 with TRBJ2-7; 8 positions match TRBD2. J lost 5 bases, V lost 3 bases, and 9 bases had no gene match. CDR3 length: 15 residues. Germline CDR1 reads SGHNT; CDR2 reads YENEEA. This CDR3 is CASSLGGAGDNEQYF. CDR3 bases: TGTGCCAGCAGCTTGGGGGGAGCGGGAGATAACGAGCAGTACTTC.

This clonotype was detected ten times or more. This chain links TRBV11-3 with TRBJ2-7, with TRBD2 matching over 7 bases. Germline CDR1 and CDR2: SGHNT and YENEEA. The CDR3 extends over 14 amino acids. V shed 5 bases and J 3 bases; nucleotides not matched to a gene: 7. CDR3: CASSALGGGYEQYF. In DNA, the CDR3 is TGTGCCAGCAGCGCCCTGGGCGGGGGCTACGAGCAGTACTTC.

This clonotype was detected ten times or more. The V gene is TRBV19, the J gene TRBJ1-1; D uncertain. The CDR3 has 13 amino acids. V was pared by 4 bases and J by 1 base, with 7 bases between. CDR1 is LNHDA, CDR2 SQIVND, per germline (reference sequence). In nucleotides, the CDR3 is TGTGCCAGTAGTACCCGTGAGAACACTGAAGCTTTCTTT. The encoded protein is CASSTRENTEAFF. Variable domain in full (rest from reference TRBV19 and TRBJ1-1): DGGITQSPKYLFRKEGQNVTLSCEQNLNHDAMYWYRQDPGQGLRLIYYSQIVNDFQKGDIAEGYSVSREKKESFPLTVTSAQKNPTAFYLCASSTRENTEAFFGQGTRLTVV.

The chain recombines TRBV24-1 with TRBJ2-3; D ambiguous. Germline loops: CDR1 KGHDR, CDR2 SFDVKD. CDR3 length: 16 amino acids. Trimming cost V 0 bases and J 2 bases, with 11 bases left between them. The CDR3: CATSDLGPMNTDTQYF. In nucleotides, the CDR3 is TGTGCCACCAGTGATTTGGGGCCCATGAACACAGATACGCAGTATTTT.

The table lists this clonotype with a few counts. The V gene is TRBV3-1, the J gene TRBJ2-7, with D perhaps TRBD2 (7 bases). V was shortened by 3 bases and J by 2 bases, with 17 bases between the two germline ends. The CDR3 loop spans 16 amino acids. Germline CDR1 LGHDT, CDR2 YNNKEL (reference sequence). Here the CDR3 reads CASSHFGGALPYEQYF. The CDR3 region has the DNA TGTGCCAGCAGCCACTTTGGGGGGGCTCTTCCCTACGAGCAGTACTTC.

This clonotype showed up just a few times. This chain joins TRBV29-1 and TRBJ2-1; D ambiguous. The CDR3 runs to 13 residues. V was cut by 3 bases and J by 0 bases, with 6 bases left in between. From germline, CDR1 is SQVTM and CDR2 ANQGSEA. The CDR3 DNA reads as TGCAGCGTTGACAGGAGCTCCTACAATGAGCAGTTCTTC. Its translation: CSVDRSSYNEQFF.

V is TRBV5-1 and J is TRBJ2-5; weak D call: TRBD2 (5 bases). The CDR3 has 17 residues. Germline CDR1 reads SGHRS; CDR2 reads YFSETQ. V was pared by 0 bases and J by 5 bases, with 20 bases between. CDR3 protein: CASSLERTAAGVETQYF. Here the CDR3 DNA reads TGCGCCAGCAGCTTGGAGCGGACGGCAGCCGGGGTGGAGACCCAGTACTTC.

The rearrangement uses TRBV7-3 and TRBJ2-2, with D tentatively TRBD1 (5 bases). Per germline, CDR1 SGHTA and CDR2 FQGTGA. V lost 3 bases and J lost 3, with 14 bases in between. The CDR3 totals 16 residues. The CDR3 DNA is TGTGCCAGCAGCTTTCTCCCGCAGGGCGACACCGGGGAGCTGTTTTTT. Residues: CASSFLPQGDTGELFF.

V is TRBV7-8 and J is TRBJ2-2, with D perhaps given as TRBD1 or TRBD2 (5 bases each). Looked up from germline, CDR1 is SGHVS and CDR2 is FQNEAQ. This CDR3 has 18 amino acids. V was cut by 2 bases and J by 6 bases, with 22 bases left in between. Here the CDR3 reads CASSLKLTRGGSAGELFF. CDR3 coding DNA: TGTGCCAGCAGCTTAAAGCTTACTCGTGGGGGAAGTGCCGGGGAGCTGTTTTTT.

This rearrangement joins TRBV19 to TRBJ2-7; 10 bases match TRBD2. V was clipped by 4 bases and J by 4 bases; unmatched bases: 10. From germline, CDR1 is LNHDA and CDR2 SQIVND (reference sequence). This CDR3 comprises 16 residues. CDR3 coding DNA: TGTGCCAGTAGTACGGGATTCGGACTAGCGGTATACGAGCAGTACTTC. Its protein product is CASSTGFGLAVYEQYF.

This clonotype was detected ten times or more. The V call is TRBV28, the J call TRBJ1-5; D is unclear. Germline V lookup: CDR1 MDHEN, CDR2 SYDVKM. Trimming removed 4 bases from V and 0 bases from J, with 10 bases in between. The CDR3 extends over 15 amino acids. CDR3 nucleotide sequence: TGTGCCAGCAGTTCGAATATCTTTAGCAATCAGCCCCAGCATTTT. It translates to CASSSNIFSNQPQHF.

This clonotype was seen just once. The CDR3 nucleotides read TGTGCCATCAGCGGGGGACGCCTACTACAAGAGACCCAGTACTTC. This sequence encodes CAISGGRLLQETQYF. This rearrangement joins TRBV10-3 to TRBJ2-5; D perhaps matches TRBD2 (6 bases). Germline values: CDR1 ENHRY, CDR2 SYGVKD. The length of the CDR3 is 15 residues. V was cut by 6 bases and J by 2 bases, with 16 bases left in between.

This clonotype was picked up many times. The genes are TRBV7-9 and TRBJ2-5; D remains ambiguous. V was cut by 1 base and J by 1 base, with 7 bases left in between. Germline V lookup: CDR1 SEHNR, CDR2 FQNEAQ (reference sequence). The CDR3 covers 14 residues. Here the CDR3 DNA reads TGTGCCAGCAGCTTAGAGGCAGCCCAAGAGACCCAGTACTTC. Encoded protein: CASSLEAAQETQYF.

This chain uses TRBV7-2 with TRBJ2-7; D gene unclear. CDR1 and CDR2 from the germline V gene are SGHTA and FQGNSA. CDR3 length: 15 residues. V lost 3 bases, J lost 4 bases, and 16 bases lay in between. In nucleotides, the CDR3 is TGTGCCAGCAGCTTTTACGTGTCCGCAGCATACGAGCAGTACTTC. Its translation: CASSFYVSAAYEQYF.

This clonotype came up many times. The CDR3 DNA reads TGTGCCAGCAGGGGAGTCCCGAAGTATGGCTACACCTTC. Translating it yields CASRGVPKYGYTF. V and J are TRBV12-3 or TRBV12-4 and TRBJ1-2, with D hard to call. CDR3 length equals 13 residues. The V and J ends lost 6 bases and 5 bases respectively, with 13 bases between them.

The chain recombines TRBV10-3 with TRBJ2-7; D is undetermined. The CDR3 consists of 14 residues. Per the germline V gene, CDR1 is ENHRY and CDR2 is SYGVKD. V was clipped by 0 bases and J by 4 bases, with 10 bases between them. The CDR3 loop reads CAISESGGRYEQYF. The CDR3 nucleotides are TGTGCCATCAGTGAGTCAGGTGGCCGTTACGAGCAGTACTTC.

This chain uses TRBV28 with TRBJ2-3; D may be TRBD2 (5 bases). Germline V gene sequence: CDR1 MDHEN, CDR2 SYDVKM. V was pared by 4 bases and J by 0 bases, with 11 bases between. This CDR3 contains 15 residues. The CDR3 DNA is TGTGCCAGCAGTTACCGGGAATCTAGCACAGATACGCAGTATTTT. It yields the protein CASSYRESSTDTQYF.

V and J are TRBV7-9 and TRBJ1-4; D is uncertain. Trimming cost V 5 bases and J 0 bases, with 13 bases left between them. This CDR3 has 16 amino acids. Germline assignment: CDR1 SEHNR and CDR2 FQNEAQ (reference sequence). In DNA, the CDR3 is TGTGCCAGCAGCCAGTCGATCCTCTCAACTAATGAAAAACTGTTTTTT. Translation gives CASSQSILSTNEKLFF.